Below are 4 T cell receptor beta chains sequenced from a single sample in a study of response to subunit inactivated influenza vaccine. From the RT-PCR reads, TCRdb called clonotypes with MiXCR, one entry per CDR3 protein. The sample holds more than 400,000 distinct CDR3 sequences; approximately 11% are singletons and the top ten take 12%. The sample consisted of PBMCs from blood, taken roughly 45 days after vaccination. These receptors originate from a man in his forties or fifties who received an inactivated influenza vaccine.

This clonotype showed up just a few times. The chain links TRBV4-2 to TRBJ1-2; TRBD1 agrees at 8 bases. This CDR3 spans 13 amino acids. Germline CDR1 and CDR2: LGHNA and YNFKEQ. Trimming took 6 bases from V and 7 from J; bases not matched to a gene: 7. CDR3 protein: CASSGQGALGYTF. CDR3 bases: TGTGCCAGCAGTGGCCAGGGGGCGCTTGGCTACACCTTC.

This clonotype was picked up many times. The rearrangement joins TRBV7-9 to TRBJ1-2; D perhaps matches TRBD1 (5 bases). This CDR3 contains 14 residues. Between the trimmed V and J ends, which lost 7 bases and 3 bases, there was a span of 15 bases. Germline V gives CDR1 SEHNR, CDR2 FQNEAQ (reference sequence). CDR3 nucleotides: TGTGCCAGCACCCCACGCGGGGGGTACTATGGCTACACCTTC. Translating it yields CASTPRGGYYGYTF.

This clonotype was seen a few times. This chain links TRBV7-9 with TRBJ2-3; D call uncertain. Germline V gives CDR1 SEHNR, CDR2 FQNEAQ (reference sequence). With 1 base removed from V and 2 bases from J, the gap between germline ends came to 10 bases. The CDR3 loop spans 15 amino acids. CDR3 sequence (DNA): TGTGCCAGCAGCTTAGAGCAGGTGTACACAGATACGCAGTATTTT. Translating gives CASSLEQVYTDTQYF.

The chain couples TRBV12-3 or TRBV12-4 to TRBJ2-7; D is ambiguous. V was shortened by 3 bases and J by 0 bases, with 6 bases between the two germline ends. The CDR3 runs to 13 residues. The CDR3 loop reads CASSFAASYEQYF. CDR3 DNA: TGTGCCAGCAGTTTCGCAGCCTCCTACGAGCAGTACTTC.